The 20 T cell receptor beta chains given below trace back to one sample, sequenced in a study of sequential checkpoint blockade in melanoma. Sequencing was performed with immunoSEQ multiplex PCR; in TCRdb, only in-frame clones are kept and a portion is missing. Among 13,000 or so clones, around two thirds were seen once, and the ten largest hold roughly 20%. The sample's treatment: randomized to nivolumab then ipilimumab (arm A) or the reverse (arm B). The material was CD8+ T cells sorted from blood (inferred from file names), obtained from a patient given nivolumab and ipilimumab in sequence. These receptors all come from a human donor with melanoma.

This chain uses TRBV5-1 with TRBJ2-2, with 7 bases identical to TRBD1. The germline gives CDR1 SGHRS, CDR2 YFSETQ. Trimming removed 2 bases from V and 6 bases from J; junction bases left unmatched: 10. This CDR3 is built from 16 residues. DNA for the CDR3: TGCGCCAGCAGCTTCTCCGGACAGGCTCGGGCCGGGGAGCTGTTTTTT. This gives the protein CASSFSGQARAGELFF.

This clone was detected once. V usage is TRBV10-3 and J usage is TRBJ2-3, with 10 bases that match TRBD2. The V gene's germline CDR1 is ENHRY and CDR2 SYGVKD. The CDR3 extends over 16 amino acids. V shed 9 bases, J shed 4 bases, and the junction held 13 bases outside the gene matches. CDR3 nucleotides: TGTGCCATTAAAGCGGGGGGGCCCAAAGGATCAGATACGCAGTATTTT. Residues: CAIKAGGPKGSDTQYF.

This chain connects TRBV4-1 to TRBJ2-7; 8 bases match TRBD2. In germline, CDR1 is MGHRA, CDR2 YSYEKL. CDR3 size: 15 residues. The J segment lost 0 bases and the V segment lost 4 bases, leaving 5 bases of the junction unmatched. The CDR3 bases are TGCGCCAGCAGCCTTAGCGGGGCATACTCCTACGAGCAGTACTTC. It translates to CASSLSGAYSYEQYF.

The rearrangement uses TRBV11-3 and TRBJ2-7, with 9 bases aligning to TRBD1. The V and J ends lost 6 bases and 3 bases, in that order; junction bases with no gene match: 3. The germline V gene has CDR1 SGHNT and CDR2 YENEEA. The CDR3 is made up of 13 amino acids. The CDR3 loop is CASSRQGDYEQYF. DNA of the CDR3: TGTGCCAGCAGTCGACAGGGGGACTACGAGCAGTACTTC.

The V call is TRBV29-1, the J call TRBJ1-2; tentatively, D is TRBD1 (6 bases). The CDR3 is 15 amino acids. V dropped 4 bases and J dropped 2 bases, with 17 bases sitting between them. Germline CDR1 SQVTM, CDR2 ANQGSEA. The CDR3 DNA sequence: TGCAGCGTTGGAGGGTGGACAGATACCAACTATGGCTACACCTTC. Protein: CSVGGWTDTNYGYTF.

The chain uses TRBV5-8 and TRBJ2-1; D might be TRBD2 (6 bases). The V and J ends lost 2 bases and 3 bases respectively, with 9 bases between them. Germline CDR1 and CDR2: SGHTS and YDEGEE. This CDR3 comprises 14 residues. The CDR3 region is CASSFGSVYNEQFF. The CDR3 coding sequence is TGTGCCAGCAGCTTCGGGAGCGTCTACAATGAGCAGTTCTTC. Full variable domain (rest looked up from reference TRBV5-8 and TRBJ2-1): EAGVTQSPTHLIKTRGQQATLRCSPISGHTSVYWYQQALGLGLQFLLWYDEGEERNRGNFPPRFSGRQFPNYSSELNVNALELEDSALYLCASSFGSVYNEQFFGPGTRLTVL.

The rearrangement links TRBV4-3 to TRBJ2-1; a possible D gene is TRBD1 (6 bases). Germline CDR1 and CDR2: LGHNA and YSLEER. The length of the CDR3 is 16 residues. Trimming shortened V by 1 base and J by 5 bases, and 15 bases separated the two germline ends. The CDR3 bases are TGCGCCAGCAGCCAAGCGCCAGCAGGGGTGGACAATGAGCAGTTCTTC. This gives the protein CASSQAPAGVDNEQFF.

CDR3: CASSATGGREQYF. CDR3 nucleotides: TGTGCCAGCAGCGCGACAGGGGGCCGGGAGCAGTACTTC. The J gene is TRBJ2-7, the V gene TRBV9; 10 nucleotides align to TRBD1. V lost 3 bases, J lost 7 bases, and 4 bases stayed unmatched. This CDR3 spans 13 amino acids. Germline-derived CDR1 and CDR2 are SGDLS and YYNGEE.

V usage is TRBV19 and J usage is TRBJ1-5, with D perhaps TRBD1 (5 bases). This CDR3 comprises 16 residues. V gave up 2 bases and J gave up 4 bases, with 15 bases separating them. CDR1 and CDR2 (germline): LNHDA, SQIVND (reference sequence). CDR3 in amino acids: CASSITPWEGNQPQHF. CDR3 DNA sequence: TGTGCCAGTAGTATAACCCCCTGGGAGGGGAATCAGCCCCAGCATTTT. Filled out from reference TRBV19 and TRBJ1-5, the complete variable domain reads DGGITQSPKYLFRKEGQNVTLSCEQNLNHDAMYWYRQDPGQGLRLIYYSQIVNDFQKGDIAEGYSVSREKKESFPLTVTSAQKNPTAFYLCASSITPWEGNQPQHFGDGTRLSIL.

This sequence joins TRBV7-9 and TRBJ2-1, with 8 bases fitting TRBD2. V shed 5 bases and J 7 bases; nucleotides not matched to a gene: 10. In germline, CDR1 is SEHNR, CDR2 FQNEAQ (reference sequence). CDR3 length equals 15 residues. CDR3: CASSTLLGGGNEQFF. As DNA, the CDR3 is TGTGCCAGCAGCACGCTCTTGGGCGGGGGGAATGAGCAGTTCTTC.

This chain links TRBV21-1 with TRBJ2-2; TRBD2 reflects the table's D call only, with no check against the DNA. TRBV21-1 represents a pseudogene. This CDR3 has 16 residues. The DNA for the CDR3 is TGTGCCAGCAGCCAAACGGGACTAGCGGGCACCGGGGAGCTGTTTTTT. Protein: CASSQTGLAGTGELFF.

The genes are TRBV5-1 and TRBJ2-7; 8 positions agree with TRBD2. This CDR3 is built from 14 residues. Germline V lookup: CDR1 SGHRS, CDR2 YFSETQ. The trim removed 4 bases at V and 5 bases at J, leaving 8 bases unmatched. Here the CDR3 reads CASSPLKAGDEQYF. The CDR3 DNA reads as TGCGCCAGCAGCCCACTCAAAGCGGGGGACGAGCAGTACTTC.

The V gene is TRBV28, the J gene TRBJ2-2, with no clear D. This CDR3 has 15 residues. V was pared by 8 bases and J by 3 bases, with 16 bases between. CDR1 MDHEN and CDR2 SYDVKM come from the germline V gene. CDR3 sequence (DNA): TGTGCCAGCGCTTTCGGCGGTACTCACACCGGGGAGCTGTTTTTT. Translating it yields CASAFGGTHTGELFF.

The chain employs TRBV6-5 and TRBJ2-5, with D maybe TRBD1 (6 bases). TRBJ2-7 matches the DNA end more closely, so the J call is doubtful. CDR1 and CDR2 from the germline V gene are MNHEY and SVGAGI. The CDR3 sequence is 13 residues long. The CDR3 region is CASSYGRGYEQYF. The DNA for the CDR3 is TGTGCCAGCAGTTATGGCAGGGGCTACGAGCAGTACTTC.

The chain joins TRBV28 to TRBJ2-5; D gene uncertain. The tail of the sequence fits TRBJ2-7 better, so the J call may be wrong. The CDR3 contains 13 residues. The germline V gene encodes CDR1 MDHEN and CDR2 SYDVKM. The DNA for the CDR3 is TGTGCCAGCAGTTTTGGGGACTCCTACGAGCAGTACTTC. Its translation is CASSFGDSYEQYF.

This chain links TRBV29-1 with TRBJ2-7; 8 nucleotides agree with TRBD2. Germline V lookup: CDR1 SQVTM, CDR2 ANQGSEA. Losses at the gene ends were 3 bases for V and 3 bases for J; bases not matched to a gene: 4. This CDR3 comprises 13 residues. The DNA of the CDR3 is TGCAGCGTTGAGTTAGCGGGAAACTACGAGCAGTACTTC. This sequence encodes CSVELAGNYEQYF.

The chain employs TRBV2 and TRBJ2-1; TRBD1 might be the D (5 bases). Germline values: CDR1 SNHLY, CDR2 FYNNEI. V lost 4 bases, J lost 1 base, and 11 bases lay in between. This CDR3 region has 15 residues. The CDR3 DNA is TGTGCCAGCAGTGTCGGCGCAGGGTCCTACAATGAGCAGTTCTTC. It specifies CASSVGAGSYNEQFF.

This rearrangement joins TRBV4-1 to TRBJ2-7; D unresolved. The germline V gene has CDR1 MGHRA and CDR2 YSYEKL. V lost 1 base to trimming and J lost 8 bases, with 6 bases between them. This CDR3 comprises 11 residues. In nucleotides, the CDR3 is TGCGCCAGCAGCCAAGGAGAGAAGCAGTACTTC. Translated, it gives CASSQGEKQYF.

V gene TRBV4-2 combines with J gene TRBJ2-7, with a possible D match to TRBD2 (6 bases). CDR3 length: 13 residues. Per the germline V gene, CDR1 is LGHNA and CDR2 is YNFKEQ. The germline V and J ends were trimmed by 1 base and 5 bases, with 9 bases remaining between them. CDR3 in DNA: TGTGCCAGCAGCCAAGTGGAGGGAAACGAGCAGTACTTC. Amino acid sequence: CASSQVEGNEQYF.

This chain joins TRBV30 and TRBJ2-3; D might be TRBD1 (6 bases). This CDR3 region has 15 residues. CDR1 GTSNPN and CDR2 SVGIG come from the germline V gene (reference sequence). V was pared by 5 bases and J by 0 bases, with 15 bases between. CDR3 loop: CAWDRQVASTDTQYF. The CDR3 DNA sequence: TGTGCCTGGGATCGACAGGTCGCTAGCACAGATACGCAGTATTTT.